The next 14 T cell receptor beta chains were all read from a single sample in a study of cytomegalovirus exposure and HLA in healthy donors. Sequenced by immunoSEQ multiplex PCR; TCRdb stores in-frame clones only, minus some. The sample contains tens of thousands of clones, 85% to 95% of which appear only once. Sequenced input: PBMCs. The origin of the receptors is a woman aged 18-30 years in good health and CMV-seronegative.

This rearrangement joins TRBV19 to TRBJ2-1; 13 nucleotides line up with TRBD2. The CDR3 is made up of 18 amino acids. Germline CDR1 reads LNHDA; CDR2 reads SQIVND (reference sequence). The J segment lost 2 bases and the V segment lost 6 bases, leaving 10 bases of the junction unmatched. The CDR3 here is CASSKRLAGGLPYNEQFF. CDR3 bases: TGTGCCAGTAGCAAACGACTAGCGGGAGGCCTGCCCTACAATGAGCAGTTCTTC. The whole variable domain, remainder taken from reference TRBV19 and TRBJ2-1, is DGGITQSPKYLFRKEGQNVTLSCEQNLNHDAMYWYRQDPGQGLRLIYYSQIVNDFQKGDIAEGYSVSREKKESFPLTVTSAQKNPTAFYLCASSKRLAGGLPYNEQFFGPGTRLTVL.

The rearrangement links TRBV18 to TRBJ1-1, with D hard to call. The CDR3 contains 13 residues. Trimming removed 3 bases from V and 1 base from J, with 6 bases in between. Germline V gives CDR1 KGHSH, CDR2 LQKENI. The CDR3 DNA sequence: TGTGCCAGCTCACCCCGGGAGAACACTGAAGCTTTCTTT. This sequence encodes CASSPRENTEAFF.

The chain combines TRBV30 with TRBJ2-3; TRBD2 matches 10 bases. This CDR3 is 15 amino acids long. The germline CDR1 and CDR2 sequences are GTSNPN and SVGIG (reference sequence). V was pared by 4 bases and J by 0 bases, with 4 bases of the junction left unmatched. The CDR3, as DNA: TGTGCCTGGACTAGCGGGAGAACCAGCACAGATACGCAGTATTTT. It yields the protein CAWTSGRTSTDTQYF.

V is TRBV18 and J is TRBJ2-1; 11 nucleotides agree with TRBD2. This CDR3 has 17 residues. From germline, CDR1 is KGHSH and CDR2 LQKENI. Trimming cost V 8 bases and J 2 bases; bases outside gene matches: 11. CDR3 protein: CASTTSTSGATYNEQFF. CDR3 DNA: TGTGCCAGCACCACCTCGACTAGCGGGGCTACCTACAATGAGCAGTTCTTC.

The chain couples TRBV5-1 to TRBJ2-2; 12 nucleotides agree with TRBD2. This CDR3 is 15 amino acids long. J gave up 7 bases and V 4 bases, and 5 bases lay outside the gene matches. CDR1 and CDR2 (germline): SGHRS, YFSETQ. Here the CDR3 DNA reads TGCGCCAGCAGCCCGACTAGCGGGAGCGGCGGGGAGCTGTTTTTT. Translated: CASSPTSGSGGELFF.

This clone was seen only once. This sequence joins TRBV10-2 and TRBJ2-5; weak D call: TRBD1 (7 bases). This CDR3 comprises 13 residues. The germline V gene encodes CDR1 WSHSY and CDR2 SAAADI. The V end lost 5 bases, the J end lost 3 bases, and 10 bases lay between the germline ends. CDR3 in amino acids: CASSRGTEETQYF. The CDR3 coding sequence is TGCGCCAGCAGTCGGGGGACAGAAGAGACCCAGTACTTC.

This clone has a handful of counts. The rearrangement joins TRBV14 to TRBJ2-7, with D possibly TRBD1 on 7 matching bases. Germline V gives CDR1 SGHDN, CDR2 FVKESK. V was shortened by 5 bases and J by 7 bases, with 24 bases between the two germline ends. This CDR3 region has 16 residues. As DNA, the CDR3 is TGTGCCAGCAGCACACAGACAGGGAGAATGGCGGGGGAGCAGTACTTC. Its protein product is CASSTQTGRMAGEQYF.

The J gene is TRBJ1-5, the V gene TRBV9, with a possible D match to TRBD1 (6 bases). CDR1 is SGDLS, CDR2 YYNGEE, per germline. V dropped 3 bases and J dropped 0 bases, with 10 bases sitting between them. There are 15 residues in the CDR3. CDR3 sequence: CASSEGGYSNQPQHF. The CDR3 region has the DNA TGTGCCAGCAGCGAGGGGGGGTATAGCAATCAGCCCCAGCATTTT.

V gene TRBV2 combines with J gene TRBJ1-5, with unresolved D. CDR1 is SNHLY and CDR2 is FYNNEI in the germline V gene. This CDR3 region has 13 residues. V lost 6 bases and J 4 bases, leaving 10 bases between the germline ends. The CDR3 bases are TGTGCCAGCAGGGTACAGAGAAATCAGCCCCAGCATTTT. The encoded protein is CASRVQRNQPQHF.

The rearrangement joins TRBV19 to TRBJ1-6, with a tentative D call TRBD1 (6 bases). Trimming took 6 bases from V and 0 from J, leaving 12 bases between them. Germline loops: CDR1 LNHDA, CDR2 SQIVND (reference sequence). This CDR3 contains 16 residues. The CDR3 coding sequence is TGTGCCAGTAGCCCTCTGACAGGCTCCTATAATTCACCCCTCCACTTT. This translates into CASSPLTGSYNSPLHF.

The gene calls are TRBV7-9 and TRBJ2-3; weak D call: TRBD1 (6 bases). The germline V gene encodes CDR1 SEHNR and CDR2 FQNEAQ (reference sequence). The CDR3 has 15 amino acids. V was shortened by 1 base and J by 7 bases, with 15 bases between the two germline ends. The DNA for the CDR3 is TGTGCCAGCAGCTTAGAGGAAGGGACAACGCATACGCAGTATTTT. Its translation is CASSLEEGTTHTQYF.

The chain combines TRBV4-3 with TRBJ2-1, with a possible D match to TRBD2 (7 bases). The CDR3 covers 18 residues. V was shortened by 0 bases and J by 3 bases, with 18 bases between the two germline ends. The germline CDR1 and CDR2 sequences are LGHNA and YSLEER. The CDR3 loop is CASSQDFGGRGYYNEQFF. The CDR3 DNA sequence: TGCGCCAGCAGCCAAGACTTTGGAGGGAGGGGGTACTACAATGAGCAGTTCTTC.

The genes are TRBV19 and TRBJ1-1; D is ambiguous. Trimming left V 1 base short and J 3 bases short, with 12 bases between. CDR3 length: 15 residues. Germline CDR1 reads LNHDA; CDR2 reads SQIVND (reference sequence). The CDR3 DNA sequence: TGTGCCAGTAGTATAGTCGGGGTTCGGGACACTGAAGCTTTCTTT. Its protein product is CASSIVGVRDTEAFF.

V is TRBV6-5 and J is TRBJ2-3; 8 bases align to TRBD2. This CDR3 is built from 15 residues. Unmatched junction bases numbered 11, after V lost 6 bases and J lost 6 bases. Germline assignment: CDR1 MNHEY and CDR2 SVGAGI. In DNA, the CDR3 is TGTGCCAGCAGCCCCAAAGCGGGAGTGAGGGATACGCAGTATTTT. Encoded protein: CASSPKAGVRDTQYF.